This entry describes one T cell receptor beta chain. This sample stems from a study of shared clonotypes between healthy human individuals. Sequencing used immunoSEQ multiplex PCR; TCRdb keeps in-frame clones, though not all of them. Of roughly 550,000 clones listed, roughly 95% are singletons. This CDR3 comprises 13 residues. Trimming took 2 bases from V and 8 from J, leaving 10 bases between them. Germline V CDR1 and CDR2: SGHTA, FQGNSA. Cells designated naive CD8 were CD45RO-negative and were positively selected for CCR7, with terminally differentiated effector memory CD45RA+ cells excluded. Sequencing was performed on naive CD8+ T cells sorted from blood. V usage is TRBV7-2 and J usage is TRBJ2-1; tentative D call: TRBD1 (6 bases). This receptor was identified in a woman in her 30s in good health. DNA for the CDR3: TGTGCCAGCAGCTTAACAGGGTACTATGAGCAGTTCTTC. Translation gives CASSLTGYYEQFF.